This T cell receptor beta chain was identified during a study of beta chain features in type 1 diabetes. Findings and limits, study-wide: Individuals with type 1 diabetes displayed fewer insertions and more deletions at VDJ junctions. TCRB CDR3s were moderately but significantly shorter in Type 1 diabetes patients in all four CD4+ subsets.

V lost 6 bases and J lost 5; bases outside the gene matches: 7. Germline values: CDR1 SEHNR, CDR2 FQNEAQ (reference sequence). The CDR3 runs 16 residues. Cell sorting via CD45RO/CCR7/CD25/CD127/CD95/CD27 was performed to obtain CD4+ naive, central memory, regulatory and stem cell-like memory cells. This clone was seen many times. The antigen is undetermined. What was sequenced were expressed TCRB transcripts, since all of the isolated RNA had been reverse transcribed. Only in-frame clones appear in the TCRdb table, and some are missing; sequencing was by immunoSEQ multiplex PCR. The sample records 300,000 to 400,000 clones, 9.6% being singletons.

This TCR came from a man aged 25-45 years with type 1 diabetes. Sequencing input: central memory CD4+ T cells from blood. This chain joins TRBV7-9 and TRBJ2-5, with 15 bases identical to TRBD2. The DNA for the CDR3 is TGTGCCAGCAGTTGGACTAGCGGGAGGGCGAGCGAGACCCAGTACTTC. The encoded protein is CASSWTSGRASETQYF.